The present T cell receptor (beta chain) was sequenced within a study of cytomegalovirus exposure and HLA in healthy donors (dated by TCRdb to the late 2010s). Background for the entire study: The roughly 670 repertoires of the first cohort and the 120 validation repertoires were produced on the same platform, according to a later analysis. To predict cytomegalovirus infection status, the study combined high-throughput TCR immunosequencing, statistical association of individual TCRs with disease status, and machine learning. Besides the first cohort of 666 subjects, a separate validation cohort made up of 90 to 150 different subjects was used. The study aimed to test whether signatures of past pathogen exposure could be identified by cataloging public T cell receptors. What the study reported, not specific to this receptor: Most TCR sequences were seen in very few donors, while some public TCRs were found in many individuals. According to the authors, the approach could potentially be generalized to other disease states and immunological phenotypes. A later analysis had no HLA typing for the validation cohort, so co-occurrence there was scored across all 120 or so repertoires. The classifier was reported to diagnose cytomegalovirus status with high specificity and sensitivity in both the original cohort and the validation cohort. Of the cluster scores, roughly 93% were above 0 in a later analysis, which found that TCRs clustered in the first cohort also tended to co-occur in the 120 validation repertoires. The study listed 164 TCR beta chains as associated with cytomegalovirus. In vitro tests confirmed that three of the cytomegalovirus-associated TCR beta chains recognize cytomegalovirus antigens.

The donors belonged to the validation cohort of around 120 subjects, which was separate from the approximately 700-subject first cohort. The library came from the immunoSEQ multiplex PCR assay. In the original analysis: A statistical classification framework was built to diagnose cytomegalovirus status from the catalog of TCR beta chain sequences. Here the immuneACCESS table is served through TCRdb, limited to in-frame sequences with V and J called. Missing clones are a known gap in these copies; in checked studies unresolved V genes cover under half, and the rest lacks a known reason. V and J calls and clone size are copied from that table; D and trimming were computed from the DNA. The sample table contains 56,000 or so clones; only one count was recorded for roughly 93% of them. Of the sample, 1.5% to 2% falls within the top ten clones. This clone was seen only once. What antigen it recognizes has not been identified. Nothing much larger sits one base from this clone, and base qualities are not available.

Sequenced sample: PBMCs. This receptor was identified in a woman aged 18-29 years in good health and CMV-seropositive.

The sequenced DNA: TGTGCCAGCAGCCTACAGGGGCCCACAGATACGCAGTATTTT. Its coded protein is CASSLQGPTDTQYF. The sequence joins TRBV6-5 to TRBJ2-3, and TRBD1 aligns with 7 junction nucleotides. Trimming leaves V shorter by 6 bases and J shorter by 2 bases, with the junction holding 5 bases beyond the gene matches. The CDR3 starts with the cysteine, ends with the phenylalanine, and has 14 residues. Kept here is only the CDR3 DNA, which spans 42 bases and is read in frame from base 1. CDR1 MNHEY and CDR2 SVGAGI are derived from the germline V gene.